This is a list of T cell receptor beta chains from one sample in a study of blood T cells in healthy people across ages. One entry per CDR3 protein results from TCRdb running MiXCR on the 5' RACE reads. This table holds roughly 1,800,000 distinct CDR3 sequences, approximately 50% found once. Sequenced: blood. The receptors here all came from a woman aged 40 to 50 in good health. Both conserved end residues are part of each CDR3. The D gene is left open where the match is weak. Only some rows state a clone size, as once, few, many or a class for expanded clones.

V gene,D gene,clone size,CDR3 length,J gene,CDR3 DNA,CDR3 protein
TRBV11-2,.,many,15,TRBJ2-3,TGTGCCAGCAGCGTTAGAGGTTTCCCCCCAGATACGCAGTATTTT,CASSVRGFPPDTQYF
TRBV6-2/TRBV6-3,.,.,16,TRBJ1-1,TGTGCCAGCAGTTACAGCGTCAGCGCCATGAACACTGAAGCTTTCTTT,CASSYSVSAMNTEAFF
TRBV20-1,TRBD1,.,15,TRBJ1-5,TGCAATGCTAGGGTGACAGGGTTTAGCAATCAGCCCCAGCATTTT,CNARVTGFSNQPQHF
TRBV5-1,.,.,13,TRBJ1-2,TGCGCCAGCAGTAGGGATGGGAGGCTCGGCTACACCTTC,CASSRDGRLGYTF
TRBV4-3,.,.,16,TRBJ2-1,TGCGCCAGCAGCCAAGCGCGAGCAGGGGCCTACAATGAGCAGTTCTTC,CASSQARAGAYNEQFF
TRBV29-1,TRBD2,.,14,TRBJ2-5,TGCAGCGTTGGAACTAGCGGGGCCCGGGAGACCCAGTACTTC,CSVGTSGARETQYF
TRBV27,TRBD2,.,16,TRBJ2-7,TGTGCCAGCAGCTGGTCTAGCGGGGGGCATTATTACGAGCAGTACTTC,CASSWSSGGHYYEQYF
TRBV24-1,TRBD1,few,15,TRBJ2-7,TGTGCCACCAGTGATCCCCACAGGGGCAGGAACGAGCAGTACTTC,CATSDPHRGRNEQYF
TRBV9,TRBD2,.,16,TRBJ2-1,TGTGCCAGCAGCGTAGTGATCGGCGGGGGGGCGAATGAGCAGTTCTTC,CASSVVIGGGANEQFF
TRBV20-1,TRBD2,few,14,TRBJ2-3,TGCAGTGCTCGGACTAGCGGGGGTCTGGATACGCAGTATTTT,CSARTSGGLDTQYF
TRBV24-1,.,.,13,TRBJ1-2,TGTGCCACCAGTAGTACGGACGGCTATGGCTACACCTTC,CATSSTDGYGYTF
TRBV20-1,.,.,14,TRBJ2-3,TGCAGGGCGGAGTGGGTAGCCCAAACAGATACGCAGTATTTT,CRAEWVAQTDTQYF
TRBV20-1,.,few,12,TRBJ1-2,TGCAGTGCTAGTGGGACCAGTGGTGGCTACACCTTC,CSASGTSGGYTF
TRBV24-1,.,.,14,TRBJ2-1,TGTGCCACCAGTTTGGAGGGAACCTACAATGAGCAGTTCTTC,CATSLEGTYNEQFF
TRBV7-2,TRBD1,few,14,TRBJ2-7,TGTGCCAGCAGCGAAACAGGGGCCCGCGAGGAGCAGTACTTC,CASSETGAREEQYF
TRBV14,TRBD1,.,14,TRBJ1-5,TGTGCCAGCAGCCAGACAGGGTGGAATCAGCCCCAGCATTTT,CASSQTGWNQPQHF
TRBV20-1,.,few,14,TRBJ2-3,TGCAGTGCTAACTTTCGGGGGGCCTCAGATACGCAGTATTTT,CSANFRGASDTQYF
TRBV6-6,.,.,14,TRBJ2-4,TGTGCCAGCAGCCAACTTAGGGCCAAAAACATTCAGTACTTC,CASSQLRAKNIQYF
TRBV10-3,.,few,13,TRBJ2-1,TGTGCCATCAGTGAGTGGGGTTCCCATGAGCAGTTCTTC,CAISEWGSHEQFF
TRBV7-2,TRBD2,few,14,TRBJ2-5,TGTGCCAGCAGCCCAAGAGCTAGCGGGGAGACCCAGTACTTC,CASSPRASGETQYF
TRBV6-1,TRBD2,once,17,TRBJ2-7,TGTGCCAGCAGTGAGGCCCTAGGACTAGGGGCATACAATGAGCAGTACTTC,CASSEALGLGAYNEQYF
TRBV12-3/TRBV12-4,.,.,13,TRBJ1-2,TGTGCCAGCAGTTCCGGGACCTACGTCCGCTACACCTTC,CASSSGTYVRYTF
TRBV18,.,few,15,TRBJ2-7,TGTGCCAGCTCACCATTAATGTTCGGATACAATGAGCAGTACTTC,CASSPLMFGYNEQYF
TRBV20-1,TRBD2,once,12,TRBJ2-5,TGCAGTTTTACTAGCGGCAAAGAGACCCAGTACTTC,CSFTSGKETQYF
TRBV5-1,.,.,14,TRBJ2-7,TGCGCCAGCAGCCTGGTTCTTAACTCCTACGAGCAGTACTTC,CASSLVLNSYEQYF
TRBV5-4,TRBD2,.,18,TRBJ2-6,TGTGCCAGCAGCCCTCGAGCGGGGGGCGTCTCTGGGGCCAACGTCCTGACTTTC,CASSPRAGGVSGANVLTF
TRBV7-2,.,.,13,TRBJ2-7,TGTGCCAGCAGCTTCCCAGCCCCTGGCGAGCAGTACTTC,CASSFPAPGEQYF
TRBV5-1,.,.,15,TRBJ2-5,TGCGCCAGCAGCTTGGCACCAGGGTTGAAGGAGACCCAGTACTTC,CASSLAPGLKETQYF
TRBV3-1,.,few,15,TRBJ2-5,TGTGCCAGCAGCCATCCAGGGGACTTCCAAGAGACCCAGTACTTC,CASSHPGDFQETQYF
TRBV29-1,TRBD2,.,15,TRBJ2-3,TGCAGCGTAACGACAAGCGGGGGTTCGGGAGATACGCAGTATTTT,CSVTTSGGSGDTQYF